Sequencing of this T cell receptor beta chain was carried out in a study of circulating and synovial CD4+ cells in juvenile arthritis. Clones were read by immunoSEQ multiplex PCR, and TCRdb kept only the in-frame ones, dropping some. The data contain about 30,000 clones, about 93% of them singletons. Overall study findings and caveats: T cell genome counts differed by at least an order of magnitude between CPL and CD4 samples.

Comments on this clone: The antigen is not known.

The sequencing sample was made of CD4+ T cells from blood. The source of this sequence is a human donor with juvenile idiopathic arthritis.

CDR3 sequence (DNA): TGTGCCAGCAAGGCAAACAGGGTGAGGGGCTACACCTTC. It is translated as CASKANRVRGYTF. This sequence joins TRBV6-5 and TRBJ1-2; possibly TRBD1 for D (6 bases). The CDR3 is made up of 13 amino acids. Trimming took off 7 bases at V and 8 bases at J, with 17 bases between the two ends. Germline loops: CDR1 MNHEY, CDR2 SVGAGI.